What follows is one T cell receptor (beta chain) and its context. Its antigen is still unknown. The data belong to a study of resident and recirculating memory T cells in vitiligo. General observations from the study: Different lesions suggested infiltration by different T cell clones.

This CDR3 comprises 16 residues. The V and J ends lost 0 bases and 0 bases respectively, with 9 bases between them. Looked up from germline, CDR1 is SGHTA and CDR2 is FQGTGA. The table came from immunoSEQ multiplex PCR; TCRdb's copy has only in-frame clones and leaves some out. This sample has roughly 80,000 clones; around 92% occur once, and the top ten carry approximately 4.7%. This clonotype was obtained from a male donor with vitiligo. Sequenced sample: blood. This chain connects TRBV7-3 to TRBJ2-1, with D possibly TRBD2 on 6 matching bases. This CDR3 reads CASSLTGGISYNEQFF. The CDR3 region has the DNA TGTGCCAGCAGCTTAACTGGCGGGATCTCCTACAATGAGCAGTTCTTC.